This T cell receptor (beta chain) was sequenced in a study of blood T cell repertoires in COVID-19. Study-level background: Sources were T cells, B-cell-depleted T cells, or PBMCs; the material itself was cDNA or gDNA.

The CDR3 runs to 12 residues. The V gene's germline CDR1 is SGHRS and CDR2 YFSETQ. V lost 4 bases and J 0 bases, leaving 5 bases between the germline ends. Clones were read by immunoSEQ multiplex PCR, and TCRdb kept only the in-frame ones, dropping some. The repertoire holds about 270,000 clones, with around 85% as singletons. The sequencing input was peripheral blood. V gene TRBV5-1 combines with J gene TRBJ2-7, with D unclear. The sequence was obtained from a woman aged 50 to 65 with active or convalescent COVID-19. CDR3 region: CASSAGSYEQYF. The DNA for the CDR3 is TGCGCCAGCAGCGCCGGCTCCTACGAGCAGTACTTC.